The 20 T cell receptor beta chains below come from one sample, sequenced in a study of blood T cell repertoires in COVID-19. Sequencing used immunoSEQ multiplex PCR; TCRdb keeps in-frame clones, though not all of them. This sample yields about 150,000 clones, of which around 89% are seen a single time; roughly 15% belongs to the top ten. The sequencing input was peripheral blood. Receptor source: a woman aged 40-49 years with acute or convalescent COVID-19.

The chain couples TRBV5-5 to TRBJ1-2; D not resolved. Germline V CDR1 and CDR2: SGHKS, YYEKEE (reference sequence). This CDR3 contains 14 residues. The ends were cut back, 1 base at V and 2 bases at J, with 9 bases in the middle. The CDR3 DNA follows: TGTGCCAGCAGCTTGAGTGGCGGGAACTATGGCTACACCTTC. This encodes CASSLSGGNYGYTF. The complete variable domain, with remaining parts taken from reference TRBV5-5 and TRBJ1-2, reads DAGVTQSPTHLIKTRGQQVTLRCSPISGHKSVSWYQQVLGQGPQFIFQYYEKEERGRGNFPDRFSARQFPNYSSELNVNALLLGDSALYLCASSLSGGNYGYTFGSGTRLTVV.

The chain links TRBV5-1 to TRBJ2-3, with 13 bases fitting TRBD2. V was clipped by 4 bases and J by 0 bases; unmatched bases: 8. In germline, CDR1 is SGHRS, CDR2 YFSETQ. The CDR3 has 18 amino acids. In nucleotides, the CDR3 is TGCGCCAGCAGCACTCGACTAGCGGGGGGATCTAGCACAGATACGCAGTATTTT. Encoded protein: CASSTRLAGGSSTDTQYF.

CDR3 bases: TGTGCCAGCAGCGTAGGTGGCCCCACGGGCACTGAAGCTTTCTTT. This gives the protein CASSVGGPTGTEAFF. The chain is built from TRBV9 and TRBJ1-1, with D uncertain. Between the trimmed V and J ends, which lost 0 bases and 4 bases, there was a span of 13 bases. CDR3 length: 15 residues. From germline, CDR1 is SGDLS and CDR2 YYNGEE.

The V call is TRBV5-1, the J call TRBJ1-2; 10 bases map to TRBD1. V shed 6 bases and J 0 bases; nucleotides not matched to a gene: 5. The V gene's germline CDR1 is SGHRS and CDR2 YFSETQ. This CDR3 comprises 15 residues. For the CDR3, the DNA is TGCGCCAGCACCCACGGACAGGGGGCTAACTATGGCTACACCTTC. This gives the protein CASTHGQGANYGYTF.

V usage is TRBV7-9 and J usage is TRBJ2-7; weak D call: TRBD2 (5 bases). Germline V CDR1 and CDR2: SEHNR, FQNEAQ (reference sequence). The V end was cut by 1 base, the J end by 5 bases, with 9 bases between. The CDR3 is 13 residues long. The CDR3 DNA follows: TGTGCCAGCAGCTTAGAAGCGGACCACGAGCAGTACTTC. It is translated as CASSLEADHEQYF.

The chain uses TRBV7-2 and TRBJ2-3; TRBD2 agrees at 8 bases. Germline assignment: CDR1 SGHTA and CDR2 FQGNSA. J was trimmed by 5 bases and V by 4 bases; bases with no gene match: 5. This CDR3 is built from 14 residues. The CDR3, as DNA: TGTGCCAGCAGCTCCGGGGGGGCCGGAGATACGCAGTATTTT. Translated, it gives CASSSGGAGDTQYF.

The chain combines TRBV27 with TRBJ1-6, with 7 bases lining up with TRBD1. From germline, CDR1 is MNHEY and CDR2 SMNVEV (reference sequence). J lost 4 bases, V lost 7 bases, and 7 bases had no gene match. The CDR3 is 15 amino acids. The CDR3 here is CASKGVRGYNSPLHF. CDR3 nucleotides: TGTGCCAGCAAGGGGGTCAGGGGGTATAATTCACCCCTCCACTTT.

The V gene is TRBV29-1, the J gene TRBJ2-1, with TRBD1 identical over 8 bases. Germline assignment: CDR1 SQVTM and CDR2 ANQGSEA. The CDR3 loop spans 14 amino acids. Trimming took 3 bases from V and 14 from J; bases not matched to a gene: 15. The CDR3 DNA follows: TGCAGCGTTGATCTTGGACAGGGAATTGAGTCGGAGTTCTTC. It is translated as CSVDLGQGIESEFF.

The CDR3 reads CASSSRTSGGIQETQYF. The DNA of the CDR3 is TGCGCCAGCAGCTCACGGACTAGCGGGGGGATCCAAGAGACCCAGTACTTC. The rearrangement links TRBV5-1 to TRBJ2-5; 14 bases align to TRBD2. CDR3 length: 17 residues. CDR1 SGHRS and CDR2 YFSETQ come from the germline V gene. V gave up 3 bases and J gave up 1 base; unmatched junction bases: 5.

The chain combines TRBV19 with TRBJ2-6; TRBD2 is a possible D gene (6 bases). The germline V and J ends were trimmed by 3 bases and 2 bases, with 11 bases remaining between them. The CDR3 totals 16 residues. Germline CDR1 is LNHDA and CDR2 is SQIVND (reference sequence). CDR3 DNA: TGTGCCAGTAGTATGGGGGGTCCGGCTGGGGCCAACGTCCTGACTTTC. This translates into CASSMGGPAGANVLTF.

The V call is TRBV23-1, the J call TRBJ2-1; 10 bases line up with TRBD1. TRBV23-1 belongs to the ORF category, with a function that is uncertain. Trimming at V came to 0 bases and at J to 6 bases, leaving 5 bases not matched to a gene. The CDR3 has 16 residues. The CDR3 is CASSQSWDRGSNEQFF. DNA for the CDR3: TGCGCCAGCAGTCAATCGTGGGACAGGGGTTCCAATGAGCAGTTCTTC.

This chain uses TRBV19 with TRBJ1-1, with a weak D call TRBD1 (6 bases). This CDR3 is 14 amino acids long. Germline-derived CDR1 and CDR2 are LNHDA and SQIVND (reference sequence). Deletions cut 7 bases from V and 4 bases from J, with 16 bases between. The CDR3 loop reads CASNTIGRGTEAFF. DNA of the CDR3: TGTGCCAGTAATACCATAGGCAGGGGCACTGAAGCTTTCTTT.

The genes are TRBV3-1 (or the pseudogene TRBV3-2) and TRBJ2-5, with 9 bases that match TRBD2. V gave up 4 bases and J gave up 4 bases; unmatched junction bases: 10. The CDR3 has 16 amino acids. Germline CDR1 is LGHDT and CDR2 is YNNKEL (reference sequence). CDR3 amino acids: CASSRGPGLALETQYF. As DNA, the CDR3 is TGTGCCAGCAGCCGAGGACCGGGACTAGCTCTAGAGACCCAGTACTTC.

The V and J genes are TRBV7-9 and TRBJ1-2; a weak D match, TRBD1 (5 bases). CDR3 length: 14 amino acids. Germline values: CDR1 SEHNR, CDR2 FQNEAQ (reference sequence). Between the trimmed V and J ends, which lost 0 bases and 7 bases, there was a span of 12 bases. This CDR3 reads CASSLAFERGGYTF. The CDR3 DNA is TGTGCCAGCAGCTTAGCGTTTGAAAGGGGTGGCTACACCTTC.

The chain uses TRBV25-1 and TRBJ1-2; D remains ambiguous. Trimming took off 1 base at V and 4 bases at J, with 10 bases between the two ends. Germline lookup yields CDR1 MGHDK and CDR2 SYGVNS. There are 14 residues in the CDR3. CDR3 bases: TGTGCCAGCAGTGAATTCAGGTCCCGCTATGGCTACACCTTC. This gives the protein CASSEFRSRYGYTF.

The chain employs TRBV24-1 and TRBJ2-3, with 10 bases identical to TRBD2. The CDR3 totals 16 residues. Germline V lookup: CDR1 KGHDR, CDR2 SFDVKD. The junction had 3 bases not matched to a gene; V was cut back by 3 bases and J by 1 base. The CDR3 here is CATSDPGLAGTDTQYF. For the CDR3, the DNA is TGTGCCACCAGTGATCCTGGACTAGCGGGCACAGATACGCAGTATTTT.

This chain connects TRBV7-2 to TRBJ1-2; 7 bases align to TRBD1. Looked up from germline, CDR1 is SGHTA and CDR2 is FQGNSA. The CDR3 sequence is 14 residues long. The trim removed 6 bases at V and 3 bases at J, leaving 7 bases unmatched. The CDR3 loop reads CASRVGRGDYGYTF. CDR3 nucleotide sequence: TGTGCCAGCAGGGTGGGCAGGGGGGACTATGGCTACACCTTC.

The chain has TRBV20-1 and TRBJ2-7; the match to TRBD2 covers 11 bases. The germline gives CDR1 DFQATT, CDR2 SNEGSKA (reference sequence). The CDR3 is 14 residues long. Losses at the gene ends were 3 bases for V and 6 bases for J; bases not matched to a gene: 7. CDR3 nucleotides: TGCAGTGCTAGTTGGCTAGCGGGAGGCTCCGAGCAGTACTTC. As protein: CSASWLAGGSEQYF.

The gene calls are TRBV27 and TRBJ2-1; 9 bases match TRBD2. Looked up from germline, CDR1 is MNHEY and CDR2 is SMNVEV (reference sequence). The V segment lost 0 bases and the J segment 10 bases; nucleotides outside the gene matches: 10. The CDR3 is 16 amino acids. The CDR3 coding sequence is TGTGCCAGCAGTTTATCTCTCGCGGGAGGGCCGCGGGAGCAGTTCTTC. Protein: CASSLSLAGGPREQFF.

This chain connects TRBV27 to TRBJ2-3; perhaps TRBD2 as D (6 bases). V was shortened by 6 bases and J by 0 bases, with 19 bases between the two germline ends. Germline V gene lookup returns CDR1 MNHEY and CDR2 SMNVEV (reference sequence). This CDR3 is built from 17 residues. The CDR3 is CASSPVTRATSTDTQYF. CDR3 in DNA: TGTGCCAGCAGCCCGGTGACTAGAGCGACGAGCACAGATACGCAGTATTTT.